Below are 26 T cell receptor beta chains sequenced from a single sample in a study of response to subunit inactivated influenza vaccine. MiXCR, applied by TCRdb to the RT-PCR reads, yields one record per CDR3 protein. The table shows around 790,000 distinct CDR3 sequences, with 20% to 25% occurring only once. The input for sequencing was PBMCs from blood, taken more than 4 days after vaccination. The receptors here all came from a man aged 50 or older who received an inactivated influenza vaccine.

This clonotype was seen only a few times. This chain uses TRBV4-2 with TRBJ2-2; TRBD2 is a possible D gene (6 bases). CDR1 and CDR2 from the germline V gene are LGHNA and YNFKEQ. CDR3 length equals 16 residues. Trimming cost V 0 bases and J 5 bases, with 13 bases left between them. CDR3 coding DNA: TGTGCCAGCAGCCAAGAGGGCGGGACCGAGACCGGGGAGCTGTTTTTT. Translated: CASSQEGGTETGELFF.

The V gene is TRBV10-3, the J gene TRBJ2-7; 11 bases agree with TRBD2. The germline V gene encodes CDR1 ENHRY and CDR2 SYGVKD. This CDR3 region has 13 residues. Unmatched junction bases numbered 4, after V lost 11 bases and J lost 1 base. In DNA form, the CDR3 reads TGTGCCGTCGGGACTAGCGGTTCCTACGAGCAGTACTTC. Amino acid sequence: CAVGTSGSYEQYF.

In this sample, this clonotype turned up many times. The V and J genes are TRBV29-1 and TRBJ2-7; 10 positions agree with TRBD2. This CDR3 spans 13 amino acids. CDR1 is SQVTM, CDR2 ANQGSEA, per germline. With V trimmed by 6 bases and J by 4 bases, 6 bases remained unmatched. Here the CDR3 reads CSVTSGLTYEQYF. In DNA, the CDR3 is TGCAGCGTGACTAGCGGGCTCACTTACGAGCAGTACTTC.

This clonotype showed up just a few times. The V and J genes are TRBV20-1 and TRBJ1-4, with D possibly matching TRBD1 (6 bases). The V end lost 6 bases, the J end lost 8 bases, and 16 bases lay between the germline ends. Per germline, CDR1 DFQATT and CDR2 SNEGSKA (reference sequence). CDR3 length: 13 amino acids. In nucleotides, the CDR3 is TGCAGTGCGCACAGGGTGGTCAGGGAAAAACTGTTTTTT. Amino acid sequence: CSAHRVVREKLFF.

This clonotype was counted only a few times. The chain joins TRBV20-1 to TRBJ2-7, with TRBD2 matching 7 bases. With V trimmed by 1 base and J by 6 bases, 9 bases remained unmatched. The CDR3 spans 14 residues. Per the germline V gene, CDR1 is DFQATT and CDR2 is SNEGSKA (reference sequence). The CDR3 DNA is TGCAGTGCTAGAGGGGGGACTATGAAGGGCGAGCAGTACTTC. This codes for CSARGGTMKGEQYF.

This clonotype has a handful of counts. V usage is TRBV5-1 and J usage is TRBJ2-2, with 7 bases fitting TRBD1. V dropped 4 bases and J dropped 3; count of bases not matched to a gene: 0. Per germline, CDR1 SGHRS and CDR2 YFSETQ. This CDR3 has 13 residues. CDR3: CASSGQDTGELFF. CDR3 DNA: TGCGCCAGCAGCGGACAGGACACCGGGGAGCTGTTTTTT.

The rearrangement uses TRBV14 and TRBJ2-7, with D possibly called TRBD1 or TRBD2 (5 bases each). CDR3 length: 17 residues. Germline V gene sequence: CDR1 SGHDN, CDR2 FVKESK. V was shortened by 1 base and J by 6 bases, with 22 bases between the two germline ends. The CDR3 coding sequence is TGTGCCAGCAGCCAAGGATTGGGACGGACTCTCTTTGGCGAGCAGTACTTC. Its protein product is CASSQGLGRTLFGEQYF.

The chain combines TRBV5-1 with TRBJ1-2; D is unclear. The germline gives CDR1 SGHRS, CDR2 YFSETQ. The V and J ends lost 2 bases and 0 bases respectively, with 5 bases between them. CDR3 length: 13 amino acids. The CDR3 DNA reads as TGCGCCAGCAGCTTCGAAACTAACTATGGCTACACCTTC. Encoded protein: CASSFETNYGYTF.

The chain joins TRBV10-3 to TRBJ2-2, with 11 bases that match TRBD1. Germline V lookup: CDR1 ENHRY, CDR2 SYGVKD. This CDR3 spans 16 amino acids. The V segment lost 4 bases and the J segment 6 bases; nucleotides outside the gene matches: 7. The CDR3 DNA reads TGTGCCATCAGTGGCCGGGACAGGGGGACGGCCGGGGAGCTGTTTTTT. Translated, it gives CAISGRDRGTAGELFF.

This clonotype was counted a few times. The chain joins TRBV11-1 to TRBJ2-1; the D is unclear. V dropped 4 bases and J dropped 1 base, with 5 bases sitting between them. The CDR3 contains 13 residues. Germline CDR1 is SGHAT and CDR2 is FQDESV (reference sequence). The CDR3 DNA is TGTGCCAGCAGCTCTCAGTCCTACAATGAGCAGTTCTTC. The encoded protein is CASSSQSYNEQFF.

This clonotype has only a few counts. The chain links TRBV29-1 to TRBJ2-3, with TRBD2 as a possible D gene (6 bases). V was trimmed by 6 bases and J by 4 bases, leaving 17 bases between them. The CDR3 consists of 14 residues. Germline loops: CDR1 SQVTM, CDR2 ANQGSEA. CDR3 amino acids: CSVRGVLRADTQYF. In nucleotides, the CDR3 is TGCAGCGTACGCGGGGTTCTGCGGGCAGATACGCAGTATTTT.

The table lists this clonotype with a few counts. The gene calls are TRBV28 and TRBJ1-5; possible D gene TRBD1, 6 bases. The V end lost 4 bases, the J end lost 0 bases, and 19 bases lay between the germline ends. CDR3 length equals 18 residues. The V gene's germline CDR1 is MDHEN and CDR2 SYDVKM. The CDR3 spells CASSYLGRGLNSNQPQHF. CDR3 bases: TGTGCCAGCAGTTATCTCGGTCGGGGGCTAAATAGCAATCAGCCCCAGCATTTT.

With respect to this clonotype: An end of the junction does not agree with germline; a read error may underlie this. This chain uses TRBV11-2 with TRBJ2-1; 14 bases fit TRBD2. The CDR3 extends over 13 amino acids. CDR1 and CDR2 (germline): SGHAT, FQNNGV. The CDR3 here is CASSSTRLAGGNF. Written as DNA, the CDR3 is TGTGCCAGCAGCTCAACCAGACTAGCGGGAGGGAATTTC.

This clonotype appeared many times. This chain connects TRBV7-9 to TRBJ2-1, with a tentative D call TRBD2 (6 bases). Looked up from germline, CDR1 is SEHNR and CDR2 is FQNEAQ (reference sequence). Trimming took off 1 base at V and 0 bases at J, with 7 bases between the two ends. This CDR3 is 15 amino acids long. CDR3 sequence: CASSLVTSSYNEQFF. The CDR3 nucleotides read TGTGCCAGCAGCTTAGTGACTAGCTCCTACAATGAGCAGTTCTTC.

This clonotype was picked up a small number of times. This chain uses TRBV29-1 with TRBJ2-3; D perhaps matches TRBD1 (5 bases). CDR3 size: 14 residues. The V gene lost 5 bases and the J gene lost 6 bases, with 18 bases spanning the gap. Germline assignment: CDR1 SQVTM and CDR2 ANQGSEA. The CDR3: CSVFRAGKTDTQYF. As DNA, the CDR3 is TGCAGCGTTTTTAGGGCAGGGAAAACGGATACGCAGTATTTT.

This chain uses TRBV10-3 with TRBJ2-7, with 8 bases identical to TRBD2. V gave up 10 bases and J gave up 0 bases; unmatched junction bases: 14. The CDR3 contains 16 residues. CDR1 ENHRY and CDR2 SYGVKD come from the germline V gene. The CDR3 sequence: CATVGPIAGNSYEQYF. DNA for the CDR3: TGTGCCACAGTGGGTCCGATAGCGGGGAACTCCTACGAGCAGTACTTC.

The chain employs TRBV4-1 and TRBJ1-4; no reliable D call. CDR3 length equals 13 residues. V shed 4 bases and J shed 4 bases, with 7 bases lying between them. Germline V gene data show CDR1 as MGHRA and CDR2 as YSYEKL. The CDR3 DNA reads as TGCGCCAGCAGCCGGGCCATTAATGAAAAACTGTTTTTT. Its protein is CASSRAINEKLFF.

This clonotype appeared a few times. The V gene is TRBV20-1, the J gene TRBJ2-3; D call uncertain. From germline, CDR1 is DFQATT and CDR2 SNEGSKA (reference sequence). V was trimmed by 0 bases and J by 4 bases, leaving 20 bases between them. This CDR3 region has 17 residues. CDR3 sequence reads: CSARDKHRAFSADTQYF. In DNA, the CDR3 is TGCAGTGCTAGAGATAAGCATCGGGCCTTCAGCGCAGATACGCAGTATTTT.

A few counts support this clonotype. This rearrangement joins TRBV7-6 to TRBJ2-7, with 7 bases identical to TRBD1. Germline V CDR1 and CDR2: SGHVS, FNYEAQ. The junction had 8 bases not matched to a gene; V was cut back by 5 bases and J by 1 base. This CDR3 region has 15 residues. The CDR3 DNA is TGTGCCAGCAGCCGTGGGACAGCTCTTTCCTACGAGCAGTACTTC. Translation gives CASSRGTALSYEQYF.

This clonotype has a handful of counts. The V gene is TRBV6-1, the J gene TRBJ2-3, with 9 bases fitting TRBD1. J lost 4 bases, V lost 6 bases, and 11 bases had no gene match. CDR1 and CDR2 (germline): MNHNS, SASEGT. The CDR3 has 16 amino acids. CDR3 residues: CASSQPGQGIADTQYF. CDR3 DNA sequence: TGTGCCAGCAGCCAGCCGGGACAGGGAATCGCAGATACGCAGTATTTT.

This clonotype was observed a handful of times. This chain joins TRBV5-1 and TRBJ1-4, with D hard to call. Trimming removed 2 bases from V and 5 bases from J, with 10 bases in between. Germline V lookup: CDR1 SGHRS, CDR2 YFSETQ. The CDR3 loop spans 14 amino acids. The CDR3 DNA reads as TGCGCCAGCAGCTTACGGCAGCCAAATGAAAAACTGTTTTTT. Its translation: CASSLRQPNEKLFF.

The gene calls are TRBV4-1 and TRBJ2-7, with TRBD1 matching over 12 bases. V gave up 1 base and J gave up 4 bases; unmatched junction bases: 5. Germline V CDR1 and CDR2: MGHRA, YSYEKL. The CDR3 sequence is 16 residues long. The CDR3 sequence is CASSQVGQGAKYEQYF. DNA of the CDR3: TGCGCCAGCAGCCAAGTGGGACAGGGGGCGAAGTACGAGCAGTACTTC.

This clonotype was counted a few times. The CDR3 region is CAISGRNRETQYF. As DNA, the CDR3 is TGTGCCATCAGTGGCAGGAATAGAGAGACCCAGTACTTC. The chain carries TRBV10-3 and TRBJ2-5; D ambiguous. The CDR3 is 13 residues long. CDR1 and CDR2 (germline): ENHRY, SYGVKD. V lost 4 bases to trimming and J lost 4 bases, with 10 bases between them.

This clonotype was counted only a few times. This chain links TRBV5-5 with TRBJ2-4, with D maybe TRBD2 (5 bases). The germline gives CDR1 SGHKS, CDR2 YYEKEE (reference sequence). Trimming left V 0 bases short and J 8 bases short, with 15 bases between. CDR3 length: 15 amino acids. DNA for the CDR3: TGTGCCAGCAGCTTGGGTTGGCGGGTCGGTGACATTCAGTACTTC. It is translated as CASSLGWRVGDIQYF. Filled out from reference TRBV5-5 and TRBJ2-4, the complete variable domain reads DAGVTQSPTHLIKTRGQQVTLRCSPISGHKSVSWYQQVLGQGPQFIFQYYEKEERGRGNFPDRFSARQFPNYSSELNVNALLLGDSALYLCASSLGWRVGDIQYFGAGTRLSVL.

The chain couples TRBV6-1 to TRBJ2-3; 11 positions match TRBD2. Germline lookup yields CDR1 MNHNS and CDR2 SASEGT. The CDR3 runs to 17 residues. J lost 1 base, V lost 7 bases, and 10 bases had no gene match. Here the CDR3 DNA reads TGTGCCAGCACGCCGGACCTGGGACTAGCGGGCACAGATACGCAGTATTTT. Translation: CASTPDLGLAGTDTQYF.

This clonotype was counted a few times. V is TRBV12-3 or TRBV12-4 and J is TRBJ1-1; D is uncertain. Trimming took 6 bases from V and 10 from J, leaving 12 bases between them. The CDR3 is 11 amino acids. CDR3 sequence: CASSSPWGAFF. CDR3 sequence (DNA): TGTGCCAGCAGCTCCCCTTGGGGAGCTTTCTTT.